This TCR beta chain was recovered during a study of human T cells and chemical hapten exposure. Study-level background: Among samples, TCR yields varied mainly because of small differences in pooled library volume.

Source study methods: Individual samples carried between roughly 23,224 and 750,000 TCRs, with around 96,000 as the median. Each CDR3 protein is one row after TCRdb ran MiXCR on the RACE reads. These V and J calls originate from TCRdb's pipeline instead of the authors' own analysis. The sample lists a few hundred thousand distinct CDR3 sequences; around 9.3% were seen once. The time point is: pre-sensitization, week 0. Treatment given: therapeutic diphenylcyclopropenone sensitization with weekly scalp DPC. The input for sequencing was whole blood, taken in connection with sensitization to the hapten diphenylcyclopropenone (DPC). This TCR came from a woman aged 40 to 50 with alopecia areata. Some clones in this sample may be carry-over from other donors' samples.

This CDR3 reads CASSLVWSAADTQYF. As DNA, the CDR3 is TGTGCCAGCAGCTTAGTTTGGTCAGCGGCAGATACGCAGTATTTT. This chain uses TRBV7-2 with TRBJ2-3, with a weak D call TRBD2 (5 bases). V was shortened by 1 base and J by 4 bases, with 12 bases between the two germline ends. Germline CDR1 SGHTA, CDR2 FQGNSA. CDR3 length: 15 residues. Full variable domain (rest looked up from reference TRBV7-2 and TRBJ2-3): GAGVSQSPSNKVTEKGKDVELRCDPISGHTALYWYRQSLGQGLEFLIYFQGNSAPDKSGLPSDRFSAERTGGSVSTLTIQRTQQEDSAVYLCASSLVWSAADTQYFGPGTRLTVL.